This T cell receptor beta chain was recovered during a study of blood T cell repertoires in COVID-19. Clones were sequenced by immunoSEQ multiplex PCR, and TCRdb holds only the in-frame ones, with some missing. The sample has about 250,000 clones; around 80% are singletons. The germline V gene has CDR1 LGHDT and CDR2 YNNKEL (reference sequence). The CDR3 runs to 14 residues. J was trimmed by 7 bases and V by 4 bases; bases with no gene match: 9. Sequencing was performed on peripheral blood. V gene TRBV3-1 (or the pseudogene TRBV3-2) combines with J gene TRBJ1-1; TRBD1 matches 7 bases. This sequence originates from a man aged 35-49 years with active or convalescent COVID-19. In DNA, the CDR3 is TGTGCCAGCAGCCGACAGGGCCAGTGGGGTGAAGCTTTCTTT. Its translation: CASSRQGQWGEAFF.